This T cell receptor beta chain comes out of a study of T cell repertoires in cytomegalovirus infection. For the study at large: Well-studied HLA-B-restricted CMV epitopes were used in the study alongside recently identified HLA-C-restricted ones. In public TCR beta signatures, there were indications of both CMV infection and matching HLA type.

This clonotype was counted at least ten times. Its antigen is not known. Study-level points and caveats: Carriers of CMV and the relevant HLA type were discriminated by public TCR beta frequency. Within the response measured ex vivo, HLA-C-restricted CMV-specific TCR beta clonotypes were dominant.

TCRdb reprocessed the reads via MiXCR and lists one record per CDR3 protein. The data contain approximately 990,000 distinct CDR3 sequences, roughly 31% of them seen just once; the ten biggest clones take up about an eighth. The CDR3 spans 17 residues. From germline, CDR1 is SGHTA and CDR2 FQGNSA. V was pared by 5 bases and J by 0 bases, with 7 bases of the junction left unmatched. The sequence came from a human donor in good health (CMV status not recorded). Some clones in this sample may be carry-over from other donors' samples. The chain links TRBV7-2 to TRBJ2-2; 9 bases are a match to TRBD1. The source material was cultured CD8+ T cells from PBMCs, sampled from culture after CMV antigen stimulation. As DNA, the CDR3 is TGTGCCAGCAGCAGTCCCGGGACAGGGCCGAACACCGGGGAGCTGTTTTTT. It translates to CASSSPGTGPNTGELFF.